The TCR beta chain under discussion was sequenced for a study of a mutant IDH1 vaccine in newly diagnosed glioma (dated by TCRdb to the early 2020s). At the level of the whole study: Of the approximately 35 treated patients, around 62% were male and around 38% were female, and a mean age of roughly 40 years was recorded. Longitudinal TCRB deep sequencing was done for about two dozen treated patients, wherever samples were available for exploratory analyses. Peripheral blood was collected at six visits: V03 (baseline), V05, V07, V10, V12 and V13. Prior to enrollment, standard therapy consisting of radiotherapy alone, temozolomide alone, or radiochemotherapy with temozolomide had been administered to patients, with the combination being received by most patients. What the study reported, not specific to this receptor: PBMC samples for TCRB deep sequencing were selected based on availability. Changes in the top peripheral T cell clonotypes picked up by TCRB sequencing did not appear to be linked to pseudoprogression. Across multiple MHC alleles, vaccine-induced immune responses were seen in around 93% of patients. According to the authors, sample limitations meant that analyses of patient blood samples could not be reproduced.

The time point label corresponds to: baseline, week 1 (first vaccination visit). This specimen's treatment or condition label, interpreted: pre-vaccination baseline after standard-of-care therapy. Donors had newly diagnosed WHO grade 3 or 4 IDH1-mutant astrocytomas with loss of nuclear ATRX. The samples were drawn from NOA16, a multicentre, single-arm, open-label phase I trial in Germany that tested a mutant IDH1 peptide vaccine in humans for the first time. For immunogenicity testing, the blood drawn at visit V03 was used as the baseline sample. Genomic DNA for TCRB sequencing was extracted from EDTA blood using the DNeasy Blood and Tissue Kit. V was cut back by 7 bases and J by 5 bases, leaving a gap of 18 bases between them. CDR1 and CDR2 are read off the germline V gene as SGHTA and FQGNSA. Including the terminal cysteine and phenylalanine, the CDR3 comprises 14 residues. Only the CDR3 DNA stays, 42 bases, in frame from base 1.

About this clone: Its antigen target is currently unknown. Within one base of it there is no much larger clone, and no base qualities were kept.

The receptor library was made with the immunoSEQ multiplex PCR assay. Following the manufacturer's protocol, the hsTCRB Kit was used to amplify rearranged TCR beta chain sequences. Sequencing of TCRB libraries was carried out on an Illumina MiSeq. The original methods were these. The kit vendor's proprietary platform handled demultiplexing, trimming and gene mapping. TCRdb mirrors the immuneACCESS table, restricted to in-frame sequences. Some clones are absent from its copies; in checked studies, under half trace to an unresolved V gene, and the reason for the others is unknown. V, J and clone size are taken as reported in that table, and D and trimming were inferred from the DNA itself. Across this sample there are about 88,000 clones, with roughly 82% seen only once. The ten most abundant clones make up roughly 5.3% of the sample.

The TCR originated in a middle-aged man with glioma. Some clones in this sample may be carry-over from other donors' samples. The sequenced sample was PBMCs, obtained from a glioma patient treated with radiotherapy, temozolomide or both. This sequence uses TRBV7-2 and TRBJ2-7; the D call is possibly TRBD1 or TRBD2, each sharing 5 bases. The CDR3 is CASTGAAGSHEQYF. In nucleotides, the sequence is TGTGCCAGCACCGGGGCGGCAGGGTCCCACGAGCAGTACTTC.